The sequence of this T cell receptor (beta chain) was determined in a study of T cells in Graves' hyperthyroidism and ophthalmopathy. Study outcomes and limitations: A model of 13 V-J pairs discriminated ophthalmopathy from stable hyperthyroidism.

Pregnant or lactating patients were excluded, as were those with uncontrolled infection or other autoimmune disease. Notes on this clonotype: Its target is unknown.

What was amplified from RNA transcripts were TCR beta CDR3 regions. RT-PCR in the first round (using the HTBI primer set) targeted the TCR CDR3. Via MiXCR, TCRdb re-called the multiplex PCR reads, giving one row per CDR3 protein. Among approximately 700,000 distinct CDR3 sequences listed, 45% were seen once. Sequencing was performed on peripheral blood or thyroid tissue (not recorded which). The TCR comes from an adult man with Graves' disease, either hyperthyroidism or ophthalmopathy (not recorded which).

The CDR3 protein is CASRRRGVEETQYF. Here the CDR3 DNA reads TGTGCCAGCAGACGGAGAGGGGTGGAAGAGACCCAGTACTTC. J is TRBJ2-5 and V is TRBV7-9; D possibly matches TRBD1 or TRBD2 (5 bases each). The CDR3 covers 14 residues. Germline CDR1 and CDR2: SEHNR and FQNEAQ (reference sequence). The germline V and J ends were trimmed by 6 bases and 3 bases, with 14 bases remaining between them.